The source of this TCR beta chain is a study of CD8 T cells in Susac syndrome. Findings and limits, study-wide: Acknowledgment was made by the study that its TCR sequencing and HLA analysis involved a relatively small number of individuals.

To note about this clonotype: Its antigen is unknown.

An input of roughly 0.5 to 1 ug of RNA was subjected to reverse transcription using random hexamers. TCRdb ran MiXCR on the immunoSEQ multiplex PCR reads and lists one entry per CDR3 protein. Seen here are 120,000 or so distinct CDR3 sequences, about 92% observed once, and the top ten hold about 0.09%. CDR3 length: 15 residues. Germline trimming cut 4 bases from V and 4 bases from J; bases unmatched to any gene: 4. CDR1 is LGHDT, CDR2 YNNKEL, per germline (reference sequence). This TCR derives from a human donor with multiple sclerosis. The source material was CD4+ T cells from PBMCs. V gene TRBV3-1 combines with J gene TRBJ2-3, with 11 bases matching TRBD2. CDR3 loop: CASSPIAGGADTQYF. The CDR3 DNA follows: TGTGCCAGCAGCCCCATAGCGGGGGGGGCAGATACGCAGTATTTT.